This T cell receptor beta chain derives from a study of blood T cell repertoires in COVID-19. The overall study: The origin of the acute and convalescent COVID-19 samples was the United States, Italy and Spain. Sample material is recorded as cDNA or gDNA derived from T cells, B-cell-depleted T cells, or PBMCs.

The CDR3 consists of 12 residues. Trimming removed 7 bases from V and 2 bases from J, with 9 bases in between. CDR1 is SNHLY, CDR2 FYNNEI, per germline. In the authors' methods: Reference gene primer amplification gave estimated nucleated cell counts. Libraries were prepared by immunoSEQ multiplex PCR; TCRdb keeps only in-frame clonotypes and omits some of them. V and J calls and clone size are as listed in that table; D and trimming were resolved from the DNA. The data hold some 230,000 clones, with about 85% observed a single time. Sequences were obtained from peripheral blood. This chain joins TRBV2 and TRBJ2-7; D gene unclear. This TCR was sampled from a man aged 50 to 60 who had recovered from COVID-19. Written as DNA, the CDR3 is TGTGCCAGCAAGACACTTACCTACGAGCAGTACTTC. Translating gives CASKTLTYEQYF.